The 2 T cell receptor beta chains in this list originate from one sample, sequenced in a study of radiotherapy plus CTLA-4 blockade in lung cancer. Assay used: immunoSEQ multiplex PCR; TCRdb lists only in-frame clones, some missing. In the table there are 70,000 to 95,000 clones, 85% to 90% of which are singletons. The specimen was peripheral blood, collected from a patient treated with radiotherapy plus ipilimumab. Receptors originate from a human donor with non-small cell lung cancer that progressed on radiotherapy plus ipilimumab.

V is TRBV5-6 and J is TRBJ2-7, with unresolved D. The V gene lost 0 bases and the J gene lost 5 bases, with 6 bases spanning the gap. This CDR3 comprises 12 residues. The germline CDR1 and CDR2 sequences are SGHDT and YYEEEE. The CDR3: CASSLVPHEQYF. The CDR3 DNA follows: TGTGCCAGCAGCTTGGTCCCTCACGAGCAGTACTTC.

This chain joins TRBV15 and TRBJ2-7, with D possibly being TRBD1 or TRBD2 (5 bases each). The CDR3 spans 14 residues. The germline V gene encodes CDR1 LNHNV and CDR2 YYDKDF (reference sequence). The V gene lost 8 bases and the J gene lost 1 base, with 15 bases spanning the gap. For the CDR3, the DNA is TGTGCCACCGGACCGGGGCTCCTTTCCTACGAGCAGTACTTC. Translating gives CATGPGLLSYEQYF.